One and the same sample provided the 21 T cell receptor beta chains below, sequenced in a study of blood T cell repertoires in COVID-19. Sequenced by immunoSEQ multiplex PCR; TCRdb stores in-frame clones only, minus some. The table has tens of thousands of clones, around 80% seen once; the top ten hold less than 6%. Sequences were obtained from peripheral blood. These receptors originate from a man in his 60s with active or convalescent COVID-19.

The CDR3 coding sequence is TGTGCCAGCAGCCAGGGGGACCAGCCCCAGCATTTT. Amino acids: CASSQGDQPQHF. The chain couples TRBV9 to TRBJ1-5; 7 nucleotides align to TRBD1. V gave up 4 bases and J gave up 7 bases; unmatched junction bases: 2. CDR1 is SGDLS and CDR2 is YYNGEE in the germline V gene. This CDR3 has 12 residues.

The CDR3 DNA is TGCAGCTCTCGACAGGGAGGTGTAGCGATGGCCAAAAACATTCAGTACTTC. Translated: CSSRQGGVAMAKNIQYF. This rearrangement joins TRBV29-1 to TRBJ2-4; TRBD1 is a possible D gene (7 bases). Trimming cost V 8 bases and J 1 base, with 24 bases left between them. The CDR3 is 17 amino acids. Germline V lookup: CDR1 SQVTM, CDR2 ANQGSEA.

The V call is TRBV12-3 or TRBV12-4, the J call TRBJ1-4; no firm D call. Trimming removed 6 bases from V and 7 bases from J, with 12 bases in between. The CDR3 spans 13 residues. CDR3 region: CASRKQSREKLFF. CDR3 DNA sequence: TGTGCCAGCAGAAAACAGAGTCGTGAAAAACTGTTTTTT.

V usage is TRBV19 and J usage is TRBJ1-2; 10 nucleotides match TRBD1. CDR1 is LNHDA, CDR2 SQIVND, per germline (reference sequence). Trimming removed 5 bases from V and 3 bases from J; junction bases left unmatched: 6. The CDR3 length is 15 residues. The CDR3 nucleotides read TGTGCCAGTAGTCCGACAGGGGGCTTTTACTATGGCTACACCTTC. Encoded protein: CASSPTGGFYYGYTF.

The chain carries TRBV19 and TRBJ2-3; TRBD2 is a possible D gene (6 bases). Germline CDR1 is LNHDA and CDR2 is SQIVND (reference sequence). This CDR3 comprises 14 residues. Between the trimmed V and J ends, which lost 6 bases and 0 bases, there was a span of 10 bases. In DNA, the CDR3 is TGTGCCAGTAGGGAGGGGCGGAGCACAGATACGCAGTATTTT. Translating it yields CASREGRSTDTQYF.

This clone came up a few times. The chain carries TRBV5-5 and TRBJ2-7; 7 positions agree with TRBD1. J lost 9 bases, V lost 4 bases, and 13 bases had no gene match. The length of the CDR3 is 14 residues. Germline assignment: CDR1 SGHKS and CDR2 YYEKEE (reference sequence). CDR3 loop: CASSPRAGGPVQYF. CDR3 nucleotide sequence: TGTGCCAGCAGCCCCAGGGCAGGGGGACCCGTGCAGTACTTC.

The V gene is TRBV5-1, the J gene TRBJ2-2, with a weak D call TRBD2 (6 bases). Germline CDR1 SGHRS, CDR2 YFSETQ. The V gene lost 3 bases and the J gene lost 0 bases, with 9 bases spanning the gap. There are 15 residues in the CDR3. Here the CDR3 DNA reads TGCGCCAGCAGCTGGCGGGATGCGAACACCGGGGAGCTGTTTTTT. Amino acids: CASSWRDANTGELFF.

The chain is built from TRBV18 and TRBJ1-3; D remains ambiguous. The germline gives CDR1 KGHSH, CDR2 LQKENI. V lost 3 bases and J 3 bases, leaving 12 bases between the germline ends. The CDR3 totals 15 residues. The CDR3 nucleotides are TGTGCCAGCTCACCGAGCCCGAGAGGTGGAAACACCATATATTTT. This codes for CASSPSPRGGNTIYF.

The gene calls are TRBV3-1 (or the pseudogene TRBV3-2) and TRBJ2-2, with 10 positions matching TRBD1. The V gene end was trimmed by 4 bases and the J gene end by 4 bases; junction bases not matched to a gene: 3. CDR1 and CDR2 (germline): LGHDT, YNNKEL (reference sequence). This CDR3 contains 15 residues. The CDR3 DNA reads as TGTGCCAGCAGCCTCCGGACAGGGGGCACCGGGGAGCTGTTTTTT. This codes for CASSLRTGGTGELFF.

This clone is a singleton in its sample. Distinct nucleotide sequences in the sample also encode this CDR3. The chain employs TRBV5-1 and TRBJ2-3; 10 bases align to TRBD2. CDR1 and CDR2 (germline): SGHRS, YFSETQ. This CDR3 region has 16 residues. With V trimmed by 0 bases and J by 2 bases, 3 bases remained unmatched. This CDR3 reads CASSLGTSGVTDTQYF. CDR3 nucleotides: TGCGCCAGCAGCTTGGGTACTAGCGGGGTCACAGATACGCAGTATTTT.

The J gene is TRBJ2-7, the V gene TRBV7-9; 9 nucleotides agree with TRBD1. Germline CDR1 is SEHNR and CDR2 is FQNEAQ (reference sequence). The junction had 5 bases not matched to a gene; V was cut back by 6 bases and J by 5 bases. This CDR3 has 13 residues. CDR3 nucleotide sequence: TGTGCCAGCAGAGCCGGGACAGGGAACGAGCAGTACTTC. This encodes CASRAGTGNEQYF. The complete variable domain, with remaining parts taken from reference TRBV7-9 and TRBJ2-7, reads DTGVSQNPRHKITKRGQNVTFRCDPISEHNRLYWYRQTLGQGPEFLTYFQNEAQLEKSRLLSDRFSAERPKGSFSTLEIQRTEQGDSAMYLCASRAGTGNEQYFGPGTRLTVT.

The chain combines TRBV4-2 with TRBJ2-5; 7 positions agree with TRBD2. The CDR3 has 15 residues. V shed 4 bases, J shed 0 bases, and the junction held 5 bases outside the gene matches. Germline V CDR1 and CDR2: LGHNA, YNFKEQ. In nucleotides, the CDR3 is TGTGCCAGCAGCCCTAGCGGATCTTACCAAGAGACCCAGTACTTC. Translation gives CASSPSGSYQETQYF.

This clone has just a few counts. The chain is built from TRBV7-9 and TRBJ2-3, with 7 bases identical to TRBD2. Per germline, CDR1 SEHNR and CDR2 FQNEAQ (reference sequence). The CDR3 is 13 amino acids. V shed 3 bases and J 4 bases; nucleotides not matched to a gene: 1. For the CDR3, the DNA is TGTGCCAGCAGCTTCCGGGGGGCAGATACGCAGTATTTT. It codes for CASSFRGADTQYF.

The chain links TRBV4-2 to TRBJ2-7, with TRBD1 matching 8 bases. This CDR3 spans 15 amino acids. Looked up from germline, CDR1 is LGHNA and CDR2 is YNFKEQ. Trimming took 0 bases from V and 3 from J; bases not matched to a gene: 4. Here the CDR3 DNA reads TGTGCCAGCAGCCAAGAGGGACAGGCGCTCTACGAGCAGTACTTC. Translation: CASSQEGQALYEQYF.

The chain links TRBV9 to TRBJ1-1; D may be TRBD1 (5 bases). Germline CDR1 and CDR2: SGDLS and YYNGEE. This CDR3 region has 14 residues. The V end lost 0 bases, the J end lost 6 bases, and 12 bases lay between the germline ends. The CDR3, as DNA: TGTGCCAGCAGCGTAGCGGACAACAGCGCTGAAGCTTTCTTT. Translation gives CASSVADNSAEAFF.

As DNA, the CDR3 is TGTGCCAGCACTGGGGACTACGTGGGTGGCTACACCTTC. Translation: CASTGDYVGGYTF. The chain combines TRBV2 with TRBJ1-2; the D gene is possibly TRBD1 (5 bases). Germline CDR1 and CDR2: SNHLY and FYNNEI. V shed 7 bases and J shed 7 bases, with 16 bases lying between them. CDR3 length: 13 amino acids.

The rearrangement links TRBV18 to TRBJ1-1; a possible D gene is TRBD1 (5 bases). V shed 0 bases and J shed 0 bases, with 8 bases lying between them. CDR3 length: 15 residues. The germline gives CDR1 KGHSH, CDR2 LQKENI. CDR3 loop: CASSPPGRVNTEAFF. The DNA of the CDR3 is TGTGCCAGCTCACCACCGGGCAGGGTGAACACTGAAGCTTTCTTT.

V is TRBV11-1 and J is TRBJ1-1, with TRBD1 matching 7 bases. With V trimmed by 5 bases and J by 4 bases, 10 bases remained unmatched. Germline lookup yields CDR1 SGHAT and CDR2 FQDESV (reference sequence). The CDR3 is made up of 15 amino acids. CDR3 DNA: TGTGCCAGCAGCCCAAGACAGGGCTACCGCACTGAAGCTTTCTTT. This codes for CASSPRQGYRTEAFF.

The chain recombines TRBV5-5 with TRBJ2-5; 7 positions agree with TRBD2. V gave up 2 bases and J gave up 2 bases; unmatched junction bases: 3. The CDR3 covers 14 residues. Germline V gene sequence: CDR1 SGHKS, CDR2 YYEKEE (reference sequence). The CDR3 protein is CASSFMGGQETQYF. As DNA, the CDR3 is TGTGCCAGCAGCTTCATGGGGGGGCAAGAGACCCAGTACTTC.

The chain joins TRBV7-2 to TRBJ2-1, with 8 bases fitting TRBD2. The trim removed 1 base at V and 6 bases at J, leaving 8 bases unmatched. Germline-derived CDR1 and CDR2 are SGHTA and FQGNSA. CDR3 length equals 16 residues. The DNA for the CDR3 is TGTGCCAGCAGCTTAGGGCCGTCGGGGGGGGTCAATGAGCAGTTCTTC. Protein product: CASSLGPSGGVNEQFF.

The chain is built from TRBV3-1 (or the pseudogene TRBV3-2) and TRBJ2-7, with D perhaps TRBD1 (6 bases). Germline V lookup: CDR1 LGHDT, CDR2 YNNKEL (reference sequence). Trimming took off 0 bases at V and 1 base at J, with 13 bases between the two ends. This CDR3 contains 16 residues. CDR3: CASSQEGRGTSYEQYF. The CDR3 DNA is TGTGCCAGCAGCCAAGAGGGCAGGGGCACTTCCTACGAGCAGTACTTC.